Listed here is a single TCR beta chain. The data stem from a study of blood T cell repertoires in COVID-19. At the level of the study: Italy, Spain and the United States were the sources of the convalescent and acute COVID-19 samples.

Original data processing: Amplification with reference gene primers provided the estimates of nucleated cell counts. Produced via immunoSEQ multiplex PCR; TCRdb's table is partial and in-frame only. V and J calls and clone size are as listed in that table; D and trimming were resolved from the DNA. Among approximately 230,000 clones listed, roughly 90% were seen once. What was sequenced was peripheral blood. This TCR derives from a man aged 25-45 years who had recovered from COVID-19.

The CDR3 reads CASKEGYGEKLFF. CDR3 in DNA: TGTGCCAGCAAAGAGGGCTACGGTGAAAAACTGTTTTTT. The genes are TRBV12-3 or TRBV12-4 and TRBJ1-4, with D hard to call. V lost 7 bases to trimming and J lost 7 bases, with 13 bases between them. The CDR3 runs to 13 residues.